This paragraph covers one T cell receptor beta chain sequence. The data derive from a study of response to subunit inactivated influenza vaccine. Germline CDR1 SGHRS, CDR2 YFSETQ. This CDR3 is built from 13 residues. V gave up 0 bases and J gave up 4 bases, with 7 bases separating them. Via MiXCR, TCRdb re-called the RT-PCR reads, giving one row per CDR3 protein. Of 550,000 to 650,000 distinct CDR3 sequences in the sample, about 10% were seen once. The sample in question was PBMCs from blood, obtained on the day of vaccination. The TCR sequence derives from a man aged 45 to 65 who received an inactivated influenza vaccine. The V and J genes are TRBV5-1 and TRBJ1-1, with D possibly being TRBD1 (5 bases). CDR3 DNA sequence: TGCGCCAGCAGCTTGGGGGGCATCACTGAAGCTTTCTTT. Translated: CASSLGGITEAFF.